These 25 T cell receptor beta chains were sequenced from one sample in a study of T cells in Graves' hyperthyroidism and ophthalmopathy (dated by TCRdb to 2018 to 2020). The library came from multiplex PCR. Sequencing was performed on an Illumina HiSeq 2000. The TCR beta CDR3 regions were amplified from RNA transcripts. A first-round RT-PCR of the TCR CDR3 used the HTBI primer set with the Qiagen OneStep RT-PCR kit. TCRdb reworked the public reads: Q25 trimming with fastp, MiXCR clone assembly, productive beta chains retained. Every distinct CDR3 protein forms one entry, paired with its most common genes and DNA. The sample table holds a few hundred thousand distinct CDR3 sequences, of which around a sixth were seen once. The ten largest make up roughly 6.6% of the sample. Sequencing was carried out using blood. These receptors came from a woman aged 25 to 39 with Graves' hyperthyroidism.

This clonotype was picked up a small number of times. The chain combines TRBV6-6 with TRBJ2-2; D call uncertain. The CDR3 spans 14 residues. V was trimmed by 1 base and J by 4 bases, leaving 7 bases between them. Germline V lookup: CDR1 MNHNY, CDR2 SVGAGI (reference sequence). The CDR3 region is CASSYLGITGELFF. CDR3 bases: TGTGCCAGCAGTTACTTGGGAATCACCGGGGAGCTGTTTTTT.

The chain recombines TRBV5-4 with TRBJ2-3; 9 bases match TRBD1. The J segment lost 0 bases and the V segment lost 2 bases, leaving 7 bases of the junction unmatched. The CDR3 has 17 amino acids. Germline CDR1 is SGHNT and CDR2 is YYREEE (reference sequence). The CDR3 DNA is TGTGCCAGCAGCTTAAATGACAGGGGGACTAGCACAGATACGCAGTATTTT. It specifies CASSLNDRGTSTDTQYF.

The chain joins TRBV29-1 to TRBJ2-7, with D possibly being TRBD2 (5 bases). Trimming removed 2 bases from V and 6 bases from J, with 20 bases in between. CDR1 SQVTM and CDR2 ANQGSEA come from the germline V gene. The CDR3 consists of 15 residues. For the CDR3, the DNA is TGCAGCGTTGAAAGGGCGCGAGAGGGCCGTCTCGAGCAGTACTTC. This translates into CSVERAREGRLEQYF.

This clonotype was seen at least ten times. The chain uses TRBV7-9 and TRBJ2-3; the D call may be TRBD1 or TRBD2 (6 bases each). V was cut by 5 bases and J by 6 bases, with 18 bases left in between. This CDR3 spans 15 amino acids. The germline gives CDR1 SEHNR, CDR2 FQNEAQ (reference sequence). The CDR3 loop is CASSPLGGPSDTQYF. CDR3 nucleotide sequence: TGTGCCAGCAGCCCCCTGGGGGGCCCCTCGGATACGCAGTATTTT.

V gene TRBV7-9 combines with J gene TRBJ1-1; 10 bases align to TRBD1. The CDR3 sequence is 16 residues long. Germline assignment: CDR1 SEHNR and CDR2 FQNEAQ (reference sequence). V was clipped by 5 bases and J by 3 bases; unmatched bases: 9. The DNA for the CDR3 is TGTGCCAGCAGCCGCGGGACAGGGGTTACCGACACTGAAGCTTTCTTT. This translates into CASSRGTGVTDTEAFF.

Ten or more counts support this clonotype. The chain carries TRBV6-5 and TRBJ2-5; the D gene is possibly TRBD2 (7 bases). CDR1 is MNHEY, CDR2 SVGAGI, per germline. With 0 bases removed from V and 5 bases from J, the gap between germline ends came to 10 bases. This CDR3 contains 14 residues. CDR3 loop: CASSYSTGGETQYF. As DNA, the CDR3 is TGTGCCAGCAGTTACTCGACGGGGGGCGAGACCCAGTACTTC.

This rearrangement joins TRBV5-6 to TRBJ2-2, with D possibly matching TRBD2 (5 bases). Trimming pared 8 bases from V and 5 bases from J, leaving 13 bases between. Germline V CDR1 and CDR2: SGHDT, YYEEEE. The CDR3 runs to 13 residues. CDR3 protein: CASRLLATGELFF. Written as DNA, the CDR3 is TGTGCCAGTAGACTGTTAGCGACCGGGGAGCTGTTTTTT.

This clonotype was found a few times. The chain has TRBV19 and TRBJ2-1; TRBD2 matches at 8 bases. The germline CDR1 and CDR2 sequences are LNHDA and SQIVND (reference sequence). The ends lost 3 bases at V and 5 bases at J; junction bases unmatched: 3. The CDR3 is 14 amino acids. The chain's CDR3 is CASSMTSEDNEQFF. Here the CDR3 DNA reads TGTGCCAGTAGTATGACTAGCGAGGACAATGAGCAGTTCTTC.

This chain connects TRBV5-1 to TRBJ2-1, with 8 bases that match TRBD1. J gave up 8 bases and V 0 bases, and 7 bases lay outside the gene matches. The CDR3 is 15 amino acids. Germline V gene sequence: CDR1 SGHRS, CDR2 YFSETQ. CDR3 sequence reads: CASSLEGQGYHEQFF. The CDR3 DNA is TGCGCCAGCAGCTTGGAAGGACAGGGTTACCATGAGCAGTTCTTC.

This clonotype was seen only a few times. The V and J genes are TRBV18 and TRBJ2-5; 12 nucleotides line up with TRBD2. The germline V gene has CDR1 KGHSH and CDR2 LQKENI. This CDR3 spans 15 amino acids. V lost 4 bases to trimming and J lost 5 bases; unmatched junction nucleotides: 5. In DNA, the CDR3 is TGTGCCAGCTCACTACTAGCGGGAGGTTTGGAGACCCAGTACTTC. The encoded protein is CASSLLAGGLETQYF.

This clonotype was recorded at least ten times. V gene TRBV28 combines with J gene TRBJ2-7; TRBD2 matches at 14 bases. V shed 11 bases, J shed 3 bases, and the junction held 3 bases outside the gene matches. The CDR3 is 13 amino acids. The germline V gene encodes CDR1 MDHEN and CDR2 SYDVKM. This CDR3 is CAVGTSGSYEQYF. CDR3 sequence (DNA): TGTGCCGTAGGGACTAGCGGGAGCTACGAGCAGTACTTC.

Many counts were recorded for this clonotype. DNA for the CDR3: TGTGCCAGTAGTATCTTCGACAGGGTTGGGGGCACTGAAGCTTTCTTT. Translated, it gives CASSIFDRVGGTEAFF. The V and J genes are TRBV19 and TRBJ1-1, with 7 bases aligning to TRBD1. Germline-derived CDR1 and CDR2 are LNHDA and SQIVND (reference sequence). The CDR3 extends over 16 amino acids. After removal of 3 bases from V and 4 bases from J, the junction contained 11 bases not matched to a gene.

This clonotype occurred many times. CDR3 protein: CASSLVPETGREQYF. The CDR3 DNA follows: TGCGCCAGCAGCTTGGTTCCCGAGACAGGGCGCGAGCAGTACTTC. The chain has TRBV5-1 and TRBJ2-7; 7 bases agree with TRBD1. The CDR3 runs to 15 residues. Germline lookup yields CDR1 SGHRS and CDR2 YFSETQ. V trimming: 0 bases; J trimming: 6 bases; junction bases outside the gene matches: 9.

The chain couples TRBV4-3 to TRBJ2-3; no clear D gene. The CDR3 length is 15 residues. Germline V lookup: CDR1 LGHNA, CDR2 YSLEER. Trimming took 0 bases from V and 6 from J, leaving 13 bases between them. CDR3 nucleotide sequence: TGCGCCAGCAGCCAAGAAGGTGACATCAGGGATACGCAGTATTTT. Encoded protein: CASSQEGDIRDTQYF.

This clonotype was seen repeatedly, ten times or more. V and J are TRBV9 and TRBJ2-5; the match to TRBD2 covers 10 bases. Trimming took 3 bases from V and 1 from J; bases not matched to a gene: 3. This CDR3 spans 15 amino acids. Germline V gives CDR1 SGDLS, CDR2 YYNGEE. The CDR3: CASSDIAGGQETQYF. CDR3 DNA: TGTGCCAGCAGCGATATAGCGGGAGGCCAAGAGACCCAGTACTTC.

This clonotype appeared a few times. The rearrangement joins TRBV9 to TRBJ2-1; D possibly corresponds to TRBD2 (5 bases). CDR3 size: 15 residues. Trimming took off 2 bases at V and 9 bases at J, with 18 bases between the two ends. The germline gives CDR1 SGDLS, CDR2 YYNGEE. CDR3 loop: CASSVAGGRAGEQFF. The CDR3 coding sequence is TGTGCCAGCAGCGTTGCGGGTGGTCGGGCGGGTGAGCAGTTCTTC.

This clonotype has ten or more counts. The V and J genes are TRBV11-1 and TRBJ2-7; tentatively, D is TRBD1 (7 bases). The CDR3 is made up of 15 amino acids. The germline gives CDR1 SGHAT, CDR2 FQDESV (reference sequence). V lost 0 bases, J lost 5 bases, and 14 bases lay in between. CDR3 protein: CASSLAWRGLNEQYF. CDR3 DNA: TGTGCCAGCAGCTTAGCGTGGAGGGGGCTCAACGAGCAGTACTTC.

The chain carries TRBV20-1 and TRBJ2-2, with D perhaps TRBD2 (5 bases). The CDR3 is made up of 16 amino acids. Trimming cost V 1 base and J 0 bases, with 12 bases left between them. CDR1 and CDR2 (germline): DFQATT, SNEGSKA (reference sequence). CDR3 nucleotides: TGCAGTGCTAGAGTCGAGCGGAGTTCGAACACCGGGGAGCTGTTTTTT. Translated: CSARVERSSNTGELFF.

The sample holds a few counts of this clonotype. The chain joins TRBV6-1 to TRBJ1-1; no reliable D call. CDR1 and CDR2 (germline): MNHNS, SASEGT. The CDR3 runs to 13 residues. V was trimmed by 10 bases and J by 4 bases, leaving 16 bases between them. CDR3 nucleotides: TGTGCCACCCTTAATTCCGGTTTCACTGAAGCTTTCTTT. Translating gives CATLNSGFTEAFF.

In this sample, this clonotype turned up many times. V gene TRBV12-3 or TRBV12-4 combines with J gene TRBJ2-3; D is uncertain. The CDR3 runs to 14 residues. Trimming took off 2 bases at V and 3 bases at J, with 9 bases between the two ends. The CDR3 DNA reads TGTGCCAGCAGTTTATCGGGCGTGACAGATACGCAGTATTTT. It encodes CASSLSGVTDTQYF.

Of note for this clonotype: This may stem from a read error, because a much larger clone lies one nucleotide away. The chain links TRBV27 to TRBJ2-1; 7 bases fit TRBD2. This CDR3 region has 16 residues. CDR1 is MNHEY, CDR2 SMNVEV, per germline (reference sequence). Written as DNA, the CDR3 is TGTGCCAGCAGTTTAAGGCTAGCGGACCGCTACAATAAGCAGTTCTTC. As protein: CASSLRLADRYNKQFF.

Many counts were recorded for this clonotype. This chain links TRBV6-1 with TRBJ2-7; TRBD2 matches at 10 bases. In germline, CDR1 is MNHNS, CDR2 SASEGT. The ends lost 8 bases at V and 4 bases at J; junction bases unmatched: 2. This CDR3 has 12 residues. Written as DNA, the CDR3 is TGTGCCAGCTATAGCGGGAGGTACGAGCAGTACTTC. Residues: CASYSGRYEQYF.

This clonotype was counted at least ten times. This chain uses TRBV6-1 with TRBJ2-1; D not resolved. The CDR3 consists of 13 residues. Per germline, CDR1 MNHNS and CDR2 SASEGT. Trimming removed 7 bases from V and 3 bases from J, with 10 bases in between. The CDR3 here is CASNRVGYNEQFF. Here the CDR3 DNA reads TGTGCCAGCAACCGGGTAGGCTACAATGAGCAGTTCTTC.

In this sample, this clonotype turned up a few times. The chain is built from TRBV28 and TRBJ2-7, with TRBD2 as a possible D gene (5 bases). With 3 bases removed from V and 7 bases from J, the gap between germline ends came to 10 bases. The CDR3 contains 12 residues. Per germline, CDR1 MDHEN and CDR2 SYDVKM. The CDR3 bases are TGTGCCAGCAGTTTTGCGGGTTGGGAGCAGTACTTC. As protein: CASSFAGWEQYF.

The genes are TRBV19 and TRBJ1-1, with D possibly being TRBD1 (6 bases). The CDR3 loop spans 15 amino acids. V lost 7 bases to trimming and J lost 3 bases, with 18 bases between them. Germline-derived CDR1 and CDR2 are LNHDA and SQIVND (reference sequence). The CDR3 DNA reads TGTGCCAGTAAGTTGTCGGGGGGGCCGGACACTGAAGCTTTCTTT. Translating gives CASKLSGGPDTEAFF.